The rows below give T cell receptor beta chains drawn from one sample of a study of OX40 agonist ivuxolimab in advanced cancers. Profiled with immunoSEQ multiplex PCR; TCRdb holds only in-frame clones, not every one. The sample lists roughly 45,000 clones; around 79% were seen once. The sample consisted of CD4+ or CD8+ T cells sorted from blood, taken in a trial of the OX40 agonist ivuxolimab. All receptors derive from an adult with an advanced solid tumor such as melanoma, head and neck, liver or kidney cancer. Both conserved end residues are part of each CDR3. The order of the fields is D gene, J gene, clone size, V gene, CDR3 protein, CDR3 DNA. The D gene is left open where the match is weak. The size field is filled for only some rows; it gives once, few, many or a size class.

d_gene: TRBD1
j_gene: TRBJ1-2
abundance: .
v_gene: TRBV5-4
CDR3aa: CASSFKQGGEGYTF
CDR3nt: TGTGCCAGCAGCTTCAAACAGGGGGGCGAGGGCTACACCTTC

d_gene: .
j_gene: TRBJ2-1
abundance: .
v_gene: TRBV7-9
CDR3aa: CASSLLIETNEQFF
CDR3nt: TGTGCCAGCAGCCTACTTATTGAGACCAATGAGCAGTTCTTC

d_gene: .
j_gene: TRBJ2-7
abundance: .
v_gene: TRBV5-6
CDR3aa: CASSSKLSTGRSTYEQYF
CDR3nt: TGTGCCAGCAGCTCTAAACTATCTACAGGTCGGTCAACCTACGAGCAGTACTTC

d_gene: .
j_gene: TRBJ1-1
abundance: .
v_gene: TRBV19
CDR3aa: CASSKSQAGHEAFF
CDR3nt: TGTGCCAGTAGTAAATCACAGGCGGGGCATGAAGCTTTCTTT

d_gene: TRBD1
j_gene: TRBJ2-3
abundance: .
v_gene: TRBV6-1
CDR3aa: CASFPRDRGTDTQYF
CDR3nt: TGTGCCAGCTTCCCCCGGGACAGGGGCACAGATACGCAGTATTTT

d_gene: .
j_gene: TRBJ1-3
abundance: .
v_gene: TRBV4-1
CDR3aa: CASSHPPHSGNTIYF
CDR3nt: TGCGCCAGCAGCCACCCCCCCCACTCTGGAAACACCATATATTTT

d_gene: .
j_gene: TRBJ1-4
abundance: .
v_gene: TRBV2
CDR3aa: CASIRAGNEKLFF
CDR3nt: TGTGCCAGCATACGGGCCGGTAATGAAAAACTGTTTTTT

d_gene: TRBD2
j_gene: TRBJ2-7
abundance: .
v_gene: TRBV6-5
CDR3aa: CASSSQLALAYEQYF
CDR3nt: TGTGCCAGCAGTTCCCAACTAGCGCTGGCCTACGAGCAGTACTTC

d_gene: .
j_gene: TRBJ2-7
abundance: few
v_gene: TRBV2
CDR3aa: CASSDPTYYSYEQYF
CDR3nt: TGTGCCAGCAGTGACCCCACTTACTACTCCTACGAGCAGTACTTC

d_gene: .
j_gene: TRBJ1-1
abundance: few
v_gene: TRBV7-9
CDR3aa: CASSFTTEAFF
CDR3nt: TGTGCCAGCAGCTTTACCACTGAAGCTTTCTTT

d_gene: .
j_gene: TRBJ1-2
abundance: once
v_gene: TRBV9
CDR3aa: CASSVDNYLVGYTF
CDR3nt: TGTGCCAGCAGCGTGGACAACTACCTCGTAGGCTACACCTTC

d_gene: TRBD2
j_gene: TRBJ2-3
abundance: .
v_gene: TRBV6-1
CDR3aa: CASSDVGLAGGGGTDTQYF
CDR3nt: TGTGCCAGCAGTGATGTCGGGCTAGCGGGAGGAGGGGGCACAGATACGCAGTATTTT

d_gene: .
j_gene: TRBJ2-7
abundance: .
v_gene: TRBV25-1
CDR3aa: CASSESGSAYEQYF
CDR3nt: TGTGCCAGCAGTGAATCGGGGAGCGCCTACGAGCAGTACTTC

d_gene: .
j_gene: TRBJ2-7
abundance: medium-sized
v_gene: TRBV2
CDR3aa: CASSEARQTGEQYF
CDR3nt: TGTGCCAGCAGTGAAGCCCGTCAGACGGGGGAGCAGTACTTC

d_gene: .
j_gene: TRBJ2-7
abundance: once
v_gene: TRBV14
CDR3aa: CASSRLGGSLTSYEQYF
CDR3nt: TGTGCCAGCAGCCGCCTCGGGGGTAGCCTCACTTCTTACGAGCAGTACTTC

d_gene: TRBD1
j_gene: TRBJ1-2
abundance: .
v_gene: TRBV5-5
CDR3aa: CASSLAPTRQGGDYGYTF
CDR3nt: TGTGCCAGCAGCTTGGCCCCCACGAGACAGGGAGGGGACTATGGCTACACCTTC

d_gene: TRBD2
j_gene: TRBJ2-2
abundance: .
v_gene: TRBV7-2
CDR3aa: CASSLRGPGLAGFTGELFF
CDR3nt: TGTGCCAGCAGCTTAAGGGGGCCGGGACTAGCGGGATTCACCGGGGAGCTGTTTTTT

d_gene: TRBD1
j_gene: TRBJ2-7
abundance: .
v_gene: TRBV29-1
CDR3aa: CSVEDPGGLYEQYF
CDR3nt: TGCAGCGTTGAAGACCCAGGGGGCTTGTACGAGCAGTACTTC

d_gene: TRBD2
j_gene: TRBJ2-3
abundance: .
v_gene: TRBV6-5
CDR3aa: CASSYSSGRADTQYF
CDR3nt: TGTGCCAGCAGTTACTCTAGCGGGAGGGCCGATACGCAGTATTTT

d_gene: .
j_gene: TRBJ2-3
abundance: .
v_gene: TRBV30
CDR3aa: CAWLKTSTDTQYF
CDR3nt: TGTGCCTGGCTAAAGACCAGCACAGATACGCAGTATTTT

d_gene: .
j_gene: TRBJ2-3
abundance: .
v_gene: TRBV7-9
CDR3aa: CASSLWGKGDTQYF
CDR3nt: TGTGCCAGCAGCTTGTGGGGGAAAGGAGATACGCAGTATTTT

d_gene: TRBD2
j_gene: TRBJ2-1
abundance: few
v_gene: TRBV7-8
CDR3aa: CASSEVAGPNEQFF
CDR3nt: TGTGCCAGCAGCGAAGTAGCGGGACCCAATGAGCAGTTCTTC

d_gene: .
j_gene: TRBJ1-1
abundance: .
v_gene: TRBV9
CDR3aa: CASSVDSLYTEAFF
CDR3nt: TGTGCCAGCAGCGTAGATAGTCTCTACACTGAAGCTTTCTTT

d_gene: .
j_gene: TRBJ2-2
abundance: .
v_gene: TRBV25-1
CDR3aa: CASSESITGELFF
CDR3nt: TGTGCCAGCAGTGAATCTATCACCGGGGAGCTGTTTTTT

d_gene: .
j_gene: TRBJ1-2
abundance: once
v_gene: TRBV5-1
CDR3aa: CASSLATDYGYTF
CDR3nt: TGCGCCAGCAGCTTGGCGACGGACTATGGCTACACCTTC

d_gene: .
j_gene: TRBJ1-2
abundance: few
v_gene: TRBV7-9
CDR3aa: CASRGADYGYTF
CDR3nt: TGTGCCAGCCGAGGGGCGGACTATGGCTACACCTTC

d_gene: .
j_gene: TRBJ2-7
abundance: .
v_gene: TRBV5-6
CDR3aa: CASSEDNLSYEQYF
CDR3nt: TGTGCCAGCAGCGAAGATAATCTTTCCTACGAGCAGTACTTC

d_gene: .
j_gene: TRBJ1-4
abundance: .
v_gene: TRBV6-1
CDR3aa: CASSGQLATNEKLFF
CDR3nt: TGTGCCAGCAGTGGACAGCTTGCAACTAATGAAAAACTGTTTTTT

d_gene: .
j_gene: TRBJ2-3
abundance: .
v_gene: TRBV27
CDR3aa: CASSLGHLLHTDTQYF
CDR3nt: TGTGCCAGCAGTTTAGGACACCTCCTGCACACAGATACGCAGTATTTT

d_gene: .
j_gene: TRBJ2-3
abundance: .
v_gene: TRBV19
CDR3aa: CASTPMAGVGTDTQYF
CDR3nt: TGTGCCAGTACCCCGATGGCAGGGGTAGGTACAGATACGCAGTATTTT

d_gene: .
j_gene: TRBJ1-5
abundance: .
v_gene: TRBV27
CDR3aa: CASSRQMGGNQPQHF
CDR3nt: TGTGCCAGCAGCAGACAGATGGGTGGCAATCAGCCCCAGCATTTT

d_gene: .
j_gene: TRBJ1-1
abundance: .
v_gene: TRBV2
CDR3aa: CASSGGVLYTEAFF
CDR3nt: TGTGCCAGCAGTGGGGGGGTTTTGTACACTGAAGCTTTCTTT

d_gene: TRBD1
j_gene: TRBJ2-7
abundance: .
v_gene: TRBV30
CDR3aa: CAWSVKGAYEQYF
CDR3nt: TGTGCCTGGAGTGTAAAGGGGGCTTACGAGCAGTACTTC

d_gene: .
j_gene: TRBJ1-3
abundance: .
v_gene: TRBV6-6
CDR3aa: CASRPQQLYSGNTIYF
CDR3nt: TGTGCCAGCAGACCTCAACAGCTGTACTCTGGAAACACCATATATTTT

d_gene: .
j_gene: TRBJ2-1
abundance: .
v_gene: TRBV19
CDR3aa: CASSIGSPNEQFF
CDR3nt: TGTGCCAGTAGTATTGGTAGCCCCAATGAGCAGTTCTTC

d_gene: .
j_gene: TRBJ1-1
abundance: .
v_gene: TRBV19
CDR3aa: CASIAGVTEAFF
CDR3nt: TGTGCCAGTATTGCAGGGGTCACTGAAGCTTTCTTT

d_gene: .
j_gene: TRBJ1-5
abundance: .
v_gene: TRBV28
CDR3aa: CASSLVSGGNQPQHF
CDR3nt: TGTGCCAGCAGTTTAGTTTCTGGGGGCAATCAGCCCCAGCATTTT

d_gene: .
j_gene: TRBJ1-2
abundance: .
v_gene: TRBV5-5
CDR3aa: CASSPAEGTVYGYTF
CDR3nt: TGTGCCAGCAGCCCGGCCGAGGGGACCGTCTATGGCTACACCTTC

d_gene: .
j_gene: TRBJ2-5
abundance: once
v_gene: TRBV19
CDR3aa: CASSTSNGETQYF
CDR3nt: TGTGCCAGTAGTACCTCCAACGGAGAGACCCAGTACTTC

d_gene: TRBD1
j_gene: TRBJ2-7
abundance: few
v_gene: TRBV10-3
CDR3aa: CAISDSDRAYYEQYF
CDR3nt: TGTGCCATCAGTGACTCAGACAGGGCGTACTACGAGCAGTACTTC

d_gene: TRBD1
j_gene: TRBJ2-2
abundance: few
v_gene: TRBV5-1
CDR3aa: CASRSGTGGTGELFF
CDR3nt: TGCGCCAGCAGATCCGGGACAGGGGGCACCGGGGAGCTGTTTTTT

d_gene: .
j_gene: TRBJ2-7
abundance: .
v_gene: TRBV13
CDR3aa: CASSPGAGNEQYF
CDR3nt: TGTGCCAGCAGCCCCGGGGCCGGGAACGAGCAGTACTTC

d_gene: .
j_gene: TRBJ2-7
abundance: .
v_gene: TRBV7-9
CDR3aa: CASSPRFGDYEQYF
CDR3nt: TGTGCCAGCAGCCCACGCTTTGGTGACTACGAGCAGTACTTC

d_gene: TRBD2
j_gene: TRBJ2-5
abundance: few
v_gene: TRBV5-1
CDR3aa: CASGGLAGQETQYF
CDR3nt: TGCGCCAGCGGAGGACTAGCGGGACAAGAGACCCAGTACTTC

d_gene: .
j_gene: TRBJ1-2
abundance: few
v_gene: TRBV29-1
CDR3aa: CSVFFTQGGQGYTF
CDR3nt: TGCAGCGTTTTTTTTACCCAGGGAGGGCAGGGCTACACCTTC

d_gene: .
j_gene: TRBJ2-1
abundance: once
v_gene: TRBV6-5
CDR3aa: CASSGGTTHDNEQFF
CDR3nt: TGTGCCAGCAGCGGAGGGACGACCCACGATAATGAGCAGTTCTTC

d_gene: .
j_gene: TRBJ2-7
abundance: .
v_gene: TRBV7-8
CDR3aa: CASSLGREHEQYF
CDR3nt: TGTGCCAGCAGCCTAGGACGGGAACACGAGCAGTACTTC

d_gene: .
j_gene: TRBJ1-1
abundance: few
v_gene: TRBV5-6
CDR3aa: CASSLYRVRNTEAFF
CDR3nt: TGTGCCAGCAGCCTCTACAGGGTGAGGAACACTGAAGCTTTCTTT

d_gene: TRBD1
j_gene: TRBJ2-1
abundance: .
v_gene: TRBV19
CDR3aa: CASSTTGVRDEQFF
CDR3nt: TGTGCCAGTAGCACGACAGGGGTTAGGGATGAGCAGTTCTTC

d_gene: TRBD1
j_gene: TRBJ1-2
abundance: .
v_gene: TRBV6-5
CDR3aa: CASSYLTGVYGYTF
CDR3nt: TGTGCCAGCAGTTACTTGACAGGGGTCTATGGCTACACCTTC

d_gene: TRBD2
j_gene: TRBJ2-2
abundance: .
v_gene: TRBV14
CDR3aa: CASSQNHLSGRNETNTGELFF
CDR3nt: TGTGCCAGCAGCCAAAATCATCTAAGCGGGAGGAATGAAACGAACACCGGGGAGCTGTTTTTT

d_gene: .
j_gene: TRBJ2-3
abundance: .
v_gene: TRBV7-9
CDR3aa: CASSLTDSETDTQYF
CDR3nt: TGTGCCAGCAGCCTAACAGACAGTGAAACAGATACGCAGTATTTT